This T cell receptor (beta chain) is drawn from a study of control samples from healthy donors and cancer patients (dated by TCRdb to 2018 to 2020). This clone was seen a handful of times. No antigen is known for it. Base qualities were left out, and no much larger clone turns up one base away. Reading from cysteine to phenylalanine, the CDR3 counts 15 amino acids. Only CDR3 DNA remains: 45 bases, in frame from the first base. Sequences SGDLS (CDR1) and YYNGEE (CDR2) are obtained from the germline V gene. V and J lose 3 bases and 6 bases, and a span of 18 bases separates them. Libraries were built with the immunoSEQ multiplex PCR assay. Imported from immuneACCESS, the table was reduced by TCRdb to in-frame sequences with V and J called. These copies leave out some clones; in studies compared against another copy, an unresolved V gene accounts for under half, and the cause of the remainder is not known. This sample comprises 100,000 to 130,000 clones, approximately 82% of them detected only once. The ten largest clones capture about 7% of the sample.

Source material: blood. This clonotype originated in a man younger than 35 in good health. The chain employs TRBV9 and TRBJ1-1; TRBD1 could be the D gene, as 5 bases match. The CDR3 region: CASSAGDGRGPEAFF. The nucleotide sequence reads TGTGCCAGCAGCGCGGGGGACGGACGGGGACCTGAAGCTTTCTTT. Extended through the reference TRBV9 and TRBJ1-1 proteins, this CDR3 yields the full variable domain: DSGVTQTPKHLITATGQRVTLRCSPRSGDLSVYWYQQSLDQGLQFLIQYYNGEERAKGNILERFSAQQFPDLHSELNLSSLELGDSALYFCASSAGDGRGPEAFFGQGTRLTVV.